Below, 26 T cell receptor beta chains from the same sample are listed, as sequenced in a study of T cells in Graves' hyperthyroidism and ophthalmopathy. It was RNA transcripts that yielded the amplified TCR beta CDR3 regions. HTBI primers were used for first-round RT-PCR of the TCR CDR3. TCRdb reprocessed the multiplex PCR reads via MiXCR and lists one record per CDR3 protein. Of roughly 500,000 distinct CDR3 sequences listed, just over 45% are singletons. The sample taken for sequencing was peripheral blood or thyroid tissue (not recorded which). These receptors were taken from an adult woman with Graves' disease, either hyperthyroidism or ophthalmopathy (not recorded which).

This clonotype was seen many times. V usage is TRBV5-8 and J usage is TRBJ2-5; D is uncertain. Germline V gives CDR1 SGHTS, CDR2 YDEGEE. V was clipped by 3 bases and J by 5 bases, with 11 bases between them. CDR3 length equals 13 residues. DNA of the CDR3: TGTGCCAGCAGCTCGACGGCTGGGGAGACCCAGTACTTC. This translates into CASSSTAGETQYF. Variable domain in full (rest from reference TRBV5-8 and TRBJ2-5): EAGVTQSPTHLIKTRGQQATLRCSPISGHTSVYWYQQALGLGLQFLLWYDEGEERNRGNFPPRFSGRQFPNYSSELNVNALELEDSALYLCASSSTAGETQYFGPGTRLLVL.

Concerning this clonotype itself: Possible read error: a much larger clone is one base away. V and J are TRBV5-1 and TRBJ1-1; TRBD1 matches 8 bases. Looked up from germline, CDR1 is SGHRS and CDR2 is YFSETQ. The CDR3 length is 16 residues. CDR3 residues: CASSLRTGWGNTETFF. The CDR3 DNA sequence: TGCGCCAGCAGCTTGCGGACAGGGTGGGGGAACACTGAAACTTTCTTT.

The rearrangement links TRBV7-2 to TRBJ2-5; 13 bases map to TRBD2. V trimming: 5 bases; J trimming: 9 bases; junction bases outside the gene matches: 6. Germline CDR1 SGHTA, CDR2 FQGNSA. CDR3 length: 14 residues. The CDR3, as DNA: TGTGCCAGCAGCCCCTGGACTAGCGGGAGAGCCCAGTACTTC. Amino acids: CASSPWTSGRAQYF. The whole variable domain, remainder taken from reference TRBV7-2 and TRBJ2-5, is GAGVSQSPSNKVTEKGKDVELRCDPISGHTALYWYRQSLGQGLEFLIYFQGNSAPDKSGLPSDRFSAERTGGSVSTLTIQRTQQEDSAVYLCASSPWTSGRAQYFGPGTRLLVL.

This chain connects TRBV11-2 to TRBJ1-2, with TRBD1 matching over 8 bases. This CDR3 spans 14 amino acids. Germline-derived CDR1 and CDR2 are SGHAT and FQNNGV. The V and J ends lost 3 bases and 8 bases, in that order; junction bases with no gene match: 8. The CDR3 reads CASSFAGTGLGYTF. The CDR3 nucleotides read TGTGCCAGCAGCTTTGCCGGGACAGGTCTGGGCTACACCTTC.

A single count supports this clonotype. Sequence at one end of the junction differs from germline and may be a read error. This sequence joins TRBV19 and TRBJ2-6; D may be TRBD1 (5 bases). The V gene's germline CDR1 is LNHDA and CDR2 SQIVND (reference sequence). This CDR3 has 11 residues. The CDR3 here is CASSWATVEAF. CDR3 nucleotide sequence: TGTGCCAGTAGTTGGGCGACAGTTGAAGCTTTC.

The chain links TRBV29-1 to TRBJ2-5; 7 bases agree with TRBD1. This CDR3 spans 15 amino acids. Trimming took 4 bases from V and 0 from J; bases not matched to a gene: 8. Germline CDR1 is SQVTM and CDR2 is ANQGSEA. In DNA, the CDR3 is TGCAGCGTTGCGGGGCAGGGACAGAACCAAGAGACCCAGTACTTC. This encodes CSVAGQGQNQETQYF.

The chain combines TRBV24-1 with TRBJ2-5, with D possibly matching TRBD1 (5 bases). The V and J ends lost 2 bases and 5 bases respectively, with 8 bases between them. CDR1 KGHDR and CDR2 SFDVKD come from the germline V gene. CDR3 length: 13 amino acids. The CDR3 loop reads CATSDSNRETQYF. In DNA form, the CDR3 reads TGTGCCACCAGTGATTCCAACAGGGAGACCCAGTACTTC.

The chain combines TRBV5-6 with TRBJ1-6; unclear D gene. Trimming took off 4 bases at V and 10 bases at J, with 15 bases between the two ends. The CDR3 loop spans 14 amino acids. The germline gives CDR1 SGHDT, CDR2 YYEEEE. The CDR3 DNA is TGTGCCAGCAGCCCCGCGGACCCTGGCTCACCCCTCCACTTT. Translation gives CASSPADPGSPLHF.

This clonotype was observed many times. This chain links TRBV5-4 with TRBJ2-6; D remains ambiguous. The germline V and J ends were trimmed by 4 bases and 0 bases, with 8 bases remaining between them. The germline V gene encodes CDR1 SGHNT and CDR2 YYREEE (reference sequence). The CDR3 totals 15 residues. The CDR3 reads CASSVDNSGANVLTF. CDR3 coding DNA: TGTGCCAGCAGCGTCGACAACTCTGGGGCCAACGTCCTGACTTTC.

This rearrangement joins TRBV5-1 to TRBJ1-6; D gene unclear. The germline V gene has CDR1 SGHRS and CDR2 YFSETQ. The CDR3 contains 17 residues. The germline V and J ends were trimmed by 4 bases and 0 bases, with 14 bases remaining between them. CDR3 sequence (DNA): TGCGCCAGCAGCAAGGAGGGCAGGCACTCCTATAATTCACCCCTCCACTTT. This sequence encodes CASSKEGRHSYNSPLHF.

This clonotype was counted many times. The gene calls are TRBV12-5 and TRBJ1-1; D gene ambiguous. This CDR3 spans 13 amino acids. The V gene's germline CDR1 is LGHNT and CDR2 FRNRAP. Trimming cost V 1 base and J 8 bases, with 11 bases left between them. CDR3 nucleotides: TGTGCTAGTGGTTTGGACCCACTAGGAGAAGCTTTCTTT. It specifies CASGLDPLGEAFF.

The V and J genes are TRBV10-3 and TRBJ2-6; D ambiguous. The CDR3 contains 13 residues. CDR1 ENHRY and CDR2 SYGVKD come from the germline V gene. V lost 3 bases, J lost 5 bases, and 5 bases lay in between. CDR3 bases: TGTGCCATCAGTGATCACAGGGCCAACGTCCTGACTTTC. Its translation: CAISDHRANVLTF.

This clonotype was observed a few times. V is TRBV29-1 and J is TRBJ1-2; no reliable D call. CDR1 and CDR2 from the germline V gene are SQVTM and ANQGSEA. The CDR3 loop spans 12 amino acids. Trimming left V 4 bases short and J 8 bases short, with 14 bases between. CDR3 in DNA: TGCAGCGTTGTCGCCCGAGCCGACGGCTACACCTTC. It encodes CSVVARADGYTF. The full variable domain, completed using reference TRBV29-1 and TRBJ1-2, is SAVISQKPSRDICQRGTSLTIQCQVDSQVTMMFWYRQQPGQSLTLIATANQGSEATYESGFVIDKFPISRPNLTFSTLTVSNMSPEDSSIYLCSVVARADGYTFGSGTRLTVV.

This clonotype has ten or more counts. V usage is TRBV6-2 or TRBV6-3 and J usage is TRBJ2-6; no firm D call. CDR1 is MNHEY and CDR2 is SVGEGT in the germline V gene. Trimming stripped 0 bases from V and 0 bases from J, with 12 bases between. This CDR3 spans 18 amino acids. CDR3 nucleotides: TGTGCCAGCAGTTACTCGGCCCCGCGGTTCTCTGGGGCCAACGTCCTGACTTTC. It is translated as CASSYSAPRFSGANVLTF.

Of note for this clonotype: This may come from a read error, since a much larger clone is one base off. The chain employs TRBV6-5 and TRBJ2-7; 8 bases match TRBD2. The CDR3 length is 15 residues. J lost 5 bases, V lost 5 bases, and 11 bases had no gene match. The germline V gene has CDR1 MNHEY and CDR2 SVGAGI. DNA for the CDR3: TGTGCCAGCAGTAGACCAGCGGGAGAAAGCCACGAGCAGTACTTC. This translates into CASSRPAGESHEQYF.

A single count supports this clonotype. The chain has TRBV20-1 and TRBJ1-4; D is uncertain. The V and J ends lost 0 bases and 4 bases respectively, with 15 bases between them. This CDR3 comprises 16 residues. Germline CDR1 DFQATT, CDR2 SNEGSKA (reference sequence). The CDR3 DNA is TGCAGTGCTAGAGATCCCCAGGCCCCGAGTAATGAAAAACTGTTTTTT. This gives the protein CSARDPQAPSNEKLFF.

In its sample, this clonotype was seen a few times. This rearrangement joins TRBV12-3 or TRBV12-4 to TRBJ1-1; D unclear. The CDR3 has 12 amino acids. V gave up 5 bases and J gave up 3 bases, with 7 bases separating them. CDR3 in amino acids: CASSIWDTEAFF. DNA for the CDR3: TGTGCCAGCAGTATATGGGACACTGAAGCTTTCTTT.

The chain couples TRBV5-1 to TRBJ1-5; possibly TRBD1 for D (6 bases). The V end lost 3 bases, the J end lost 14 bases, and 18 bases lay between the germline ends. Germline V CDR1 and CDR2: SGHRS, YFSETQ. This CDR3 is built from 13 residues. CDR3 in amino acids: CASSWEGVAYEHF. In DNA form, the CDR3 reads TGCGCCAGCAGCTGGGAGGGGGTTGCCTACGAGCATTTT.

This clonotype was counted a few times. The rearrangement uses TRBV6-6 and TRBJ2-7; D remains ambiguous. V lost 5 bases to trimming and J lost 2 bases, with 22 bases between them. The CDR3 sequence is 17 residues long. Germline lookup yields CDR1 MNHNY and CDR2 SVGAGI (reference sequence). CDR3 nucleotide sequence: TGTGCCAGCAGTGAATTTTGGCCTGGGTCGGTAGCCTACGAGCAGTACTTC. It codes for CASSEFWPGSVAYEQYF.

This clonotype was seen many times. The rearrangement joins TRBV20-1 to TRBJ2-7; 7 bases are a match to TRBD1. This CDR3 is built from 14 residues. V shed 6 bases, J shed 0 bases, and the junction held 8 bases outside the gene matches. Germline loops: CDR1 DFQATT, CDR2 SNEGSKA (reference sequence). This chain's CDR3 is CSAGRGWSSYEQYF. The CDR3 nucleotides are TGCAGTGCAGGCAGGGGGTGGAGCTCCTACGAGCAGTACTTC.

This clonotype was detected a few times. The gene calls are TRBV15 and TRBJ2-5; 8 bases match TRBD1. Germline V CDR1 and CDR2: LNHNV, YYDKDF (reference sequence). V was pared by 4 bases and J by 2 bases, with 6 bases of the junction left unmatched. The CDR3 loop spans 15 amino acids. As DNA, the CDR3 is TGTGCCACCAGCAACGGACAGGGAGTACAAGAGACCCAGTACTTC. This gives the protein CATSNGQGVQETQYF.

The chain is built from TRBV9 and TRBJ1-2; the D gene is possibly TRBD1 (6 bases). The CDR3 extends over 14 amino acids. CDR1 is SGDLS, CDR2 YYNGEE, per germline. V lost 4 bases and J lost 8, with 18 bases in between. CDR3 sequence (DNA): TGTGCCAGCAGCTTCACAGGGACGCCTCGGGGCTACACCTTC. Amino acids: CASSFTGTPRGYTF.

V gene TRBV2 combines with J gene TRBJ2-7; D is possibly TRBD2 (6 bases). The CDR3 has 16 residues. Germline V gives CDR1 SNHLY, CDR2 FYNNEI. Trimming pared 0 bases from V and 3 bases from J, leaving 15 bases between. In DNA form, the CDR3 reads TGTGCCAGCAGTGAAGCCGGGAGACTTAGGGACTACGAGCAGTACTTC. Residues: CASSEAGRLRDYEQYF.

The chain is built from TRBV7-3 and TRBJ1-1; TRBD1 matches at 7 bases. This CDR3 is 13 amino acids long. Trimming cost V 0 bases and J 11 bases; bases outside gene matches: 6. CDR1 and CDR2 (germline): SGHTA, FQGTGA. In nucleotides, the CDR3 is TGTGCCAGCAGCTTAACAGGGGGCGCCGGGGCTTTCTTT. It specifies CASSLTGGAGAFF.

This sequence joins TRBV2 and TRBJ2-7; no definite D call. The V end lost 0 bases, the J end lost 3 bases, and 3 bases lay between the germline ends. Germline V gene data show CDR1 as SNHLY and CDR2 as FYNNEI. The CDR3 is 12 amino acids. The CDR3 nucleotides are TGTGCCAGCAGTGAAGCGCTCTACGAGCAGTACTTC. Its protein product is CASSEALYEQYF.

The V gene is TRBV30, the J gene TRBJ1-1; possibly TRBD1 for D (6 bases). The V gene lost 0 bases and the J gene lost 5 bases, with 10 bases spanning the gap. The CDR3 runs to 13 residues. From germline, CDR1 is GTSNPN and CDR2 SVGIG (reference sequence). Here the CDR3 reads CAWSVARGTEAFF. CDR3 DNA sequence: TGTGCCTGGAGTGTAGCCAGGGGAACTGAAGCTTTCTTT.